Given below is one T cell receptor beta chain in context. The antigen remains unidentified. Sample-barcoded 5' priming and a J-beta primer mix drove a second PCR of 7 to 11 cycles. TCRdb ran MiXCR on the 5' RACE reads and lists one entry per CDR3 protein. The sample holds 600,000 to 800,000 distinct CDR3 sequences; about 51% are singletons and the top ten take approximately 12%. The CDR3 extends over 13 amino acids. Trimming shortened V by 4 bases and J by 2 bases, and 8 bases separated the two germline ends. This entry is derived from a study of blood T cells in healthy people across ages. Study-wide findings and caveats: Roughly linear age-related decline in beta diversity appeared, significant by age 40. The CMV status of each donor remained undetermined, and this could have confounded shifts in expanded clonotypes. Greater diversity and more naive CD4+ cells were seen in long-lived donors than in aged donors.

This TCR was recovered from a woman older than 75 in good health. V gene TRBV12-3 or TRBV12-4 combines with J gene TRBJ2-5; D possibly corresponds to TRBD2 (6 bases). The sequenced sample consisted of blood. The CDR3 DNA reads as TGTGCCAGCAGTTGGAGGGAACAAGAGACCCAGTACTTC. Translating it yields CASSWREQETQYF.